This T cell receptor (beta chain) was sequenced during a study of control samples from healthy donors and cancer patients. Data came from immunoSEQ multiplex PCR; TCRdb stores just in-frame clones and leaves some out. The sample has about 220,000 clones, around 94% seen once. J gave up 5 bases and V 5 bases, and 8 bases lay outside the gene matches. CDR3 size: 15 residues. CDR1 is MNHEY and CDR2 is SVGAGI in the germline V gene. The sequence was obtained from a man aged 50 to 59 in good health. Sequenced material: blood. This chain links TRBV6-5 with TRBJ1-4, with TRBD1 identical over 7 bases. Here the CDR3 DNA reads TGTGCCAGCAGTCGCCTGGTCAGGGGGAATGAAAAACTGTTTTTT. This sequence encodes CASSRLVRGNEKLFF.